Each of the 26 T cell receptor beta chains below was sequenced from the same sample in a study of T-cell memory formation after mild COVID-19. One entry per CDR3 protein, called by TCRdb with MiXCR from the 5' RACE reads. This sample yields 10,000 to 15,000 distinct CDR3 sequences, of which roughly 16% are seen a single time; roughly three fifths belongs to the top ten. Sequencing used PBMCs or a T cell subset sorted from them (not recorded which). These receptors came from a man younger than 35 who had mild COVID-19 (a few samples of this study predate the infection). Cell type and time point are not known.

This clonotype was picked up many times. The CDR3 coding sequence is TGTGCCAGCAGCCAAATAGGGAGGGACACCGGGGAGCTGTTTTTT. It specifies CASSQIGRDTGELFF. The chain uses TRBV3-1 and TRBJ2-2; 7 bases are a match to TRBD2. Germline V gene sequence: CDR1 LGHDT, CDR2 YNNKEL (reference sequence). The CDR3 runs to 15 residues. After removal of 2 bases from V and 3 bases from J, the junction contained 3 bases not matched to a gene.

This clonotype was found many times. The chain has TRBV6-5 and TRBJ1-1; D gene ambiguous. Germline V lookup: CDR1 MNHEY, CDR2 SVGAGI. V was cut by 4 bases and J by 1 base, with 7 bases left in between. This CDR3 is built from 13 residues. Here the CDR3 DNA reads TGTGCCAGCAGTTCCGCTCCGAACACTGAAGCTTTCTTT. Translating gives CASSSAPNTEAFF.

This clonotype was detected ten times or more. The chain employs TRBV24-1 and TRBJ2-7; TRBD2 matches 9 bases. The V gene's germline CDR1 is KGHDR and CDR2 SFDVKD. With V trimmed by 5 bases and J by 2 bases, 3 bases remained unmatched. The CDR3 extends over 14 amino acids. Here the CDR3 reads CATSGRTSAYEQYF. CDR3 bases: TGTGCCACCAGTGGGAGGACTAGCGCCTACGAGCAGTACTTC.

This clonotype was detected many times. V and J are TRBV6-2 or TRBV6-3 and TRBJ1-6; 9 bases are shared with TRBD1. The CDR3 spans 15 residues. V shed 4 bases, J shed 8 bases, and the junction held 6 bases outside the gene matches. Germline V gives CDR1 MNHEY, CDR2 SVGEGT. The CDR3 DNA follows: TGTGCCAGCAGTTCCGGACAGGGGTTCGATTCACCCCTCCACTTT. Translating it yields CASSSGQGFDSPLHF.

This clonotype has ten or more counts. V usage is TRBV20-1 and J usage is TRBJ2-2; D is undetermined. CDR1 is DFQATT and CDR2 is SNEGSKA in the germline V gene (reference sequence). With 2 bases removed from V and 3 bases from J, the gap between germline ends came to 7 bases. The CDR3 is 13 residues long. CDR3 region: CSARWLYTGELFF. CDR3 nucleotide sequence: TGCAGTGCTAGATGGCTTTACACCGGGGAGCTGTTTTTT.

The V gene is TRBV19, the J gene TRBJ2-1; TRBD1 agrees at 9 bases. In germline, CDR1 is LNHDA, CDR2 SQIVND (reference sequence). The CDR3 runs 18 residues. After removal of 0 bases from V and 10 bases from J, the junction contained 16 bases not matched to a gene. The chain's CDR3 is CASSIDQRVGTGIREQFF. Written as DNA, the CDR3 is TGTGCCAGTAGTATAGATCAGCGGGTTGGGACAGGGATTCGGGAGCAGTTCTTC. Combining the CDR3 with reference TRBV19 and TRBJ2-1 gives the whole variable domain DGGITQSPKYLFRKEGQNVTLSCEQNLNHDAMYWYRQDPGQGLRLIYYSQIVNDFQKGDIAEGYSVSREKKESFPLTVTSAQKNPTAFYLCASSIDQRVGTGIREQFFGPGTRLTVL.

This clonotype was counted at least ten times. This chain links TRBV6-5 with TRBJ2-5; the D is unclear. The CDR3 has 15 residues. The germline CDR1 and CDR2 sequences are MNHEY and SVGAGI. V dropped 4 bases and J dropped 5 bases, with 17 bases sitting between them. The CDR3 DNA sequence: TGTGCCAGCAGTTTGTCGGTCGGCGTCCGGGAGACCCAGTACTTC. Its translation is CASSLSVGVRETQYF.

This clonotype was recorded at least ten times. The chain is built from TRBV20-1 and TRBJ2-4; tentative D call: TRBD1 (6 bases). The CDR3 extends over 15 amino acids. Germline V gives CDR1 DFQATT, CDR2 SNEGSKA (reference sequence). Trimming left V 4 bases short and J 5 bases short, with 18 bases between. This CDR3 is CSATDGGRAENIQYF. For the CDR3, the DNA is TGCAGTGCTACCGATGGGGGCCGAGCGGAAAACATTCAGTACTTC.

This clonotype has more than one count but fewer than ten. V usage is TRBV15 and J usage is TRBJ1-1; 7 bases match TRBD1. The germline V gene has CDR1 LNHNV and CDR2 YYDKDF (reference sequence). The CDR3 has 15 residues. V gave up 2 bases and J gave up 3 bases; unmatched junction bases: 6. CDR3 DNA: TGTGCCACCAGCAGACTACAGGGGTACGACACTGAAGCTTTCTTT. It is translated as CATSRLQGYDTEAFF.

This clonotype has at least ten counts. J is TRBJ2-5 and V is TRBV4-1, with 13 positions matching TRBD2. V lost 0 bases, J lost 4 bases, and 2 bases stayed unmatched. The germline gives CDR1 MGHRA, CDR2 YSYEKL. CDR3 length: 16 amino acids. CDR3 bases: TGCGCCAGCAGCCAAGAACTAGCGGGGGGGCGAGAGACCCAGTACTTC. Translated: CASSQELAGGRETQYF.

In its sample, this clonotype was seen a few times. The rearrangement links TRBV18 to TRBJ1-2, with a tentative D call TRBD1 (6 bases). Between the trimmed V and J ends, which lost 1 base and 11 bases, there was a span of 11 bases. Per germline, CDR1 KGHSH and CDR2 LQKENI. The CDR3 covers 12 residues. CDR3 loop: CASSPRRDIYTF. The CDR3 DNA is TGTGCCAGCTCACCACGGCGGGACATATACACCTTC.

This clonotype was observed a few times. V gene TRBV4-1 combines with J gene TRBJ2-1; weak D call: TRBD2 (5 bases). V was clipped by 3 bases and J by 4 bases, with 10 bases between them. CDR1 is MGHRA, CDR2 YSYEKL, per germline. The CDR3 is 14 residues long. The CDR3 coding sequence is TGCGCCAGCAGCCAGCCGGGCGGGTACAATGAGCAGTTCTTC. Translated, it gives CASSQPGGYNEQFF.

This clonotype was recorded at least ten times. J is TRBJ2-7 and V is TRBV5-1; D gene uncertain. Per germline, CDR1 SGHRS and CDR2 YFSETQ. This CDR3 has 8 amino acids. The CDR3 region is CASSLAPV. CDR3 nucleotide sequence: TGCGCCAGCAGCTTGGCCCCCGTC.

The V gene is TRBV7-9, the J gene TRBJ2-2, with 7 bases identical to TRBD1. The length of the CDR3 is 15 residues. The germline V gene encodes CDR1 SEHNR and CDR2 FQNEAQ (reference sequence). V dropped 5 bases and J dropped 3; count of bases not matched to a gene: 6. The CDR3, as DNA: TGTGCCAGCAGCCTAACAGGGGCTGACACCGGGGAGCTGTTTTTT. Protein: CASSLTGADTGELFF. Together with reference TRBV7-9 and TRBJ2-2, the CDR3 gives the full variable domain: DTGVSQNPRHKITKRGQNVTFRCDPISEHNRLYWYRQTLGQGPEFLTYFQNEAQLEKSRLLSDRFSAERPKGSFSTLEIQRTEQGDSAMYLCASSLTGADTGELFFGEGSRLTVL.

The J gene is TRBJ2-7, the V gene TRBV20-1; D might be TRBD2 (6 bases). The V end was cut by 3 bases, the J end by 1 base, with 10 bases between. Germline CDR1 and CDR2: DFQATT and SNEGSKA (reference sequence). The CDR3 runs 13 residues. The CDR3 DNA reads as TGCAGTGCTAGCCAGGGAGGATCCTACGAGCAGTACTTC. It translates to CSASQGGSYEQYF.

The chain recombines TRBV9 with TRBJ2-3; tentative D call: TRBD1 (5 bases). V lost 0 bases, J lost 4 bases, and 9 bases lay in between. Germline assignment: CDR1 SGDLS and CDR2 YYNGEE. The CDR3 sequence is 14 residues long. CDR3 amino acids: CASSVAWGPDTQYF. Here the CDR3 DNA reads TGTGCCAGCAGCGTAGCGTGGGGCCCAGATACGCAGTATTTT.

This clonotype was counted ten times or more. The rearrangement uses TRBV14 and TRBJ2-7, with 9 bases fitting TRBD1. Germline loops: CDR1 SGHDN, CDR2 FVKESK. The CDR3 is made up of 16 amino acids. Unmatched junction bases numbered 8, after V lost 5 bases and J lost 0 bases. CDR3 coding DNA: TGTGCCAGCAGCGAGAGGACAGGGGCTCTCTCCTACGAGCAGTACTTC. This translates into CASSERTGALSYEQYF.

This clonotype has a count of ten or more. The gene calls are TRBV20-1 and TRBJ2-3; TRBD2 aligns across 9 bases. The V and J ends lost 5 bases and 6 bases, in that order; junction bases with no gene match: 12. The CDR3 spans 15 residues. The germline V gene has CDR1 DFQATT and CDR2 SNEGSKA (reference sequence). CDR3 DNA sequence: TGCAGTGCTCTGACTGGGCGCGGGGGGGCCGATACGCAGTATTTT. Translating it yields CSALTGRGGADTQYF.

This clonotype was counted at least ten times. The V call is TRBV7-9, the J call TRBJ1-6; D call uncertain. CDR1 is SEHNR and CDR2 is FQNEAQ in the germline V gene (reference sequence). V lost 5 bases to trimming and J lost 11 bases, with 10 bases between them. The CDR3 consists of 12 residues. The CDR3 spells CASSAQSPPLHF. For the CDR3, the DNA is TGTGCCAGCAGCGCGCAGAGTCCACCCCTCCACTTT.

The CDR3: CASSYRRREEAFF. The CDR3 DNA follows: TGTGCCAGCAGTTACCGCCGCCGGGAAGAAGCTTTCTTT. The chain recombines TRBV6-5 with TRBJ1-1; no reliable D call. V lost 2 bases and J 8 bases, leaving 12 bases between the germline ends. CDR1 is MNHEY, CDR2 SVGAGI, per germline. This CDR3 has 13 residues.

This clonotype was detected ten times or more. The CDR3 region has the DNA TGTGCCAGCAGCTTAGCGCGCGGGGGAGAGACCCAGTACTTC. This sequence encodes CASSLARGGETQYF. This rearrangement joins TRBV7-9 to TRBJ2-5; TRBD2 agrees at 7 bases. The V gene end was trimmed by 0 bases and the J gene end by 4 bases; junction bases not matched to a gene: 2. In germline, CDR1 is SEHNR, CDR2 FQNEAQ (reference sequence). The CDR3 runs 14 residues.

This clonotype was recorded many times. This rearrangement joins TRBV12-3 or TRBV12-4 to TRBJ1-5, with TRBD1 matching 7 bases. The CDR3 sequence is 16 residues long. V shed 5 bases and J 7 bases; nucleotides not matched to a gene: 14. CDR3 sequence: CASSPGQTLGRQPQHF. The CDR3 DNA reads as TGTGCCAGCAGTCCGGGACAGACGCTAGGAAGGCAGCCCCAGCATTTT.

This sequence joins TRBV27 and TRBJ1-2; TRBD1 might be the D (5 bases). Germline V gene sequence: CDR1 MNHEY, CDR2 SMNVEV (reference sequence). The germline V and J ends were trimmed by 3 bases and 1 base, with 18 bases remaining between them. The CDR3 is 17 residues long. DNA for the CDR3: TGTGCCAGCAGTTTTTTACAGGTTCGGGATAATAACTATGGCTACACCTTC. Translation gives CASSFLQVRDNNYGYTF.

This clonotype was seen ten or more times. CDR3 region: CASSLDSTQETQYF. The DNA of the CDR3 is TGTGCCAGCAGTTTAGACAGCACACAAGAGACCCAGTACTTC. This chain uses TRBV27 with TRBJ2-5; D perhaps matches TRBD1 (5 bases). The CDR3 spans 14 residues. V lost 2 bases and J 2 bases, leaving 9 bases between the germline ends. CDR1 and CDR2 from the germline V gene are MNHEY and SMNVEV (reference sequence).

A few counts support this clonotype. V gene TRBV14 combines with J gene TRBJ1-1, with TRBD1 identical over 8 bases. The V gene end was trimmed by 4 bases and the J gene end by 8 bases; junction bases not matched to a gene: 12. This CDR3 has 15 residues. CDR1 is SGHDN and CDR2 is FVKESK in the germline V gene. CDR3 protein: CASSPPRGLWMEAFF. The CDR3 nucleotides are TGTGCCAGCAGCCCTCCCAGGGGGCTTTGGATGGAAGCTTTCTTT.

The chain joins TRBV11-1 to TRBJ2-3; maybe TRBD2 (7 bases). The CDR3 contains 16 residues. Germline CDR1 reads SGHAT; CDR2 reads FQDESV (reference sequence). V was shortened by 4 bases and J by 2 bases, with 16 bases between the two germline ends. The chain's CDR3 is CASSSRAGAPTDTQYF. The DNA of the CDR3 is TGTGCCAGCAGCTCTCGGGCGGGGGCCCCCACAGATACGCAGTATTTT.